Listed here are 13 T cell receptor beta chains from one sample, sequenced in a study of blood T cell repertoires in COVID-19. Data came from immunoSEQ multiplex PCR; TCRdb stores just in-frame clones and leaves some out. Seen here are 150,000 to 200,000 clones, about 77% observed once, and the top ten hold approximately 13%. The sample taken for sequencing was peripheral blood. Receptor source: a woman of 80 years or more with acute or convalescent COVID-19.

The chain couples TRBV27 to TRBJ1-1; 7 positions match TRBD1. Germline V gene sequence: CDR1 MNHEY, CDR2 SMNVEV (reference sequence). The V segment lost 5 bases and the J segment 6 bases; nucleotides outside the gene matches: 6. CDR3 length: 13 amino acids. CDR3 region: CASSTHRGAEAFF. In DNA form, the CDR3 reads TGTGCCAGCAGTACCCACAGGGGCGCTGAAGCTTTCTTT.

The rearrangement joins TRBV3-1 (or the pseudogene TRBV3-2) to TRBJ1-2, with D possibly matching TRBD1 (6 bases). Germline lookup yields CDR1 LGHDT and CDR2 YNNKEL (reference sequence). V was clipped by 5 bases and J by 6 bases, with 13 bases between them. This CDR3 comprises 13 residues. In DNA, the CDR3 is TGTGCCAGCAGCTATGACAGGACCGATGGCTACACCTTC. Translation gives CASSYDRTDGYTF.

This clone was detected once. This chain connects TRBV7-3 to TRBJ1-1, with D possibly matching TRBD1 (6 bases). Germline loops: CDR1 SGHTA, CDR2 FQGTGA. The CDR3 totals 15 residues. V lost 1 base and J lost 5, with 14 bases in between. The CDR3 here is CASSLKQGPETEAFF. In DNA form, the CDR3 reads TGTGCCAGCAGCTTAAAGCAGGGGCCAGAGACTGAAGCTTTCTTT.

Remarks on this clone: A read error may account for a junction end that differs from germline. The chain links TRBV2 to TRBJ2-7; 7 bases line up with TRBD2. The CDR3 is made up of 14 amino acids. The germline CDR1 and CDR2 sequences are SNHLY and FYNNEI. CDR3 coding DNA: TGTGCCAGTAGTGTCCAGGGAGGGATCGACGAGCAGTACTTC. Translation gives CASSVQGGIDEQYF.

V usage is TRBV10-3 and J usage is TRBJ2-3, with 15 bases lining up with TRBD2. The V and J ends lost 0 bases and 5 bases, in that order; junction bases with no gene match: 3. The germline gives CDR1 ENHRY, CDR2 SYGVKD. This CDR3 has 17 amino acids. CDR3 sequence reads: CAISESPGLAGGDTQYF. The CDR3 bases are TGTGCCATCAGTGAGTCCCCGGGACTAGCGGGAGGAGATACGCAGTATTTT.

The DNA for the CDR3 is TGTGCCAGCAGATCGCCGGGAGATCCGAGGGACTATGGCTACACCTTC. Translated, it gives CASRSPGDPRDYGYTF. The rearrangement links TRBV7-9 to TRBJ1-2; D is ambiguous. V was clipped by 6 bases and J by 3 bases, with 20 bases between them. There are 16 residues in the CDR3. Per the germline V gene, CDR1 is SEHNR and CDR2 is FQNEAQ (reference sequence).

This sequence joins TRBV18 and TRBJ2-7, with 7 bases lining up with TRBD2. This CDR3 spans 14 amino acids. V was clipped by 2 bases and J by 2 bases; unmatched bases: 3. Germline loops: CDR1 KGHSH, CDR2 LQKENI. DNA of the CDR3: TGTGCCAGCTCACCATCGGGGGGACCCTACGAGCAGTACTTC. Protein: CASSPSGGPYEQYF.

This chain uses TRBV25-1 with TRBJ2-2, with 13 bases fitting TRBD2. In germline, CDR1 is MGHDK, CDR2 SYGVNS. V trimming: 6 bases; J trimming: 5 bases; junction bases outside the gene matches: 3. The CDR3 spans 15 residues. The CDR3 coding sequence is TGTGCCAGCAGACTAGCGGGAGGGGGAACCGGGGAGCTGTTTTTT. Translating it yields CASRLAGGGTGELFF.

The V and J genes are TRBV9 and TRBJ2-1; 8 bases line up with TRBD2. The germline CDR1 and CDR2 sequences are SGDLS and YYNGEE. The trim removed 0 bases at V and 2 bases at J, leaving 1 base unmatched. This CDR3 comprises 15 residues. As DNA, the CDR3 is TGTGCCAGCAGCGTAGGGGGACTAGCCTACAATGAGCAGTTCTTC. As protein: CASSVGGLAYNEQFF.

The chain employs TRBV5-4 and TRBJ2-2; a weak D match, TRBD1 (5 bases). The germline V gene encodes CDR1 SGHNT and CDR2 YYREEE (reference sequence). The V and J ends lost 6 bases and 1 base respectively, with 7 bases between them. This CDR3 contains 13 residues. CDR3 DNA: TGTGCCAGCATGCAGGGGAACACCGGGGAGCTGTTTTTT. Translated, it gives CASMQGNTGELFF.

The V and J genes are TRBV2 and TRBJ1-2; TRBD1 matches at 9 bases. The CDR3 is made up of 12 amino acids. CDR1 is SNHLY and CDR2 is FYNNEI in the germline V gene. Trimming took 5 bases from V and 9 from J; bases not matched to a gene: 4. In nucleotides, the CDR3 is TGTGCCAGCAGTCGGACAGGGGATAGCTACACCTTC. Translated, it gives CASSRTGDSYTF.

The chain couples TRBV19 to TRBJ2-1, with TRBD2 matching over 12 bases. The CDR3 extends over 14 amino acids. After removal of 6 bases from V and 9 bases from J, the junction contained 6 bases not matched to a gene. Germline CDR1 is LNHDA and CDR2 is SQIVND (reference sequence). The CDR3 here is CASSFLAGGTEQFF. DNA of the CDR3: TGTGCCAGTAGCTTCCTAGCGGGGGGGACTGAGCAGTTCTTC.

V usage is TRBV5-1 and J usage is TRBJ2-1; D not certain. The CDR3 spans 14 residues. V was shortened by 7 bases and J by 9 bases, with 20 bases between the two germline ends. The germline CDR1 and CDR2 sequences are SGHRS and YFSETQ. CDR3 coding DNA: TGCGCCAGCGGAACTATCGCCGGTCTGGGTGAGCAGTTCTTC. It codes for CASGTIAGLGEQFF.